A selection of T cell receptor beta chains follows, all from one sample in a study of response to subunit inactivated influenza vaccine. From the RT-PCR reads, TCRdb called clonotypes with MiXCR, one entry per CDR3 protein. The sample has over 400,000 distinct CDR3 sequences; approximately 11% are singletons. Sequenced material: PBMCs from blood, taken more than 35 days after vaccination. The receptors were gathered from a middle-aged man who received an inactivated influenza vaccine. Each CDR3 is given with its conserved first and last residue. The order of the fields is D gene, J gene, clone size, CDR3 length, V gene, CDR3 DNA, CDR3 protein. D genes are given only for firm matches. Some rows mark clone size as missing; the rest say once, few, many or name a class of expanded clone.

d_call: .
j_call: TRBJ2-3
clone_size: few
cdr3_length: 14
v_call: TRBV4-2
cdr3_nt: TGTGCCAGCAGGAGGGACAAGAGCACAGATACGCAGTATTTT
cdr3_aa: CASRRDKSTDTQYF

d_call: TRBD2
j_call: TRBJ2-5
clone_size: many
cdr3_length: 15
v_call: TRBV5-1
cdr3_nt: TGCGCCACCAAAACCGGACTAGCGGAGAAAGAGACCCAGTACTTC
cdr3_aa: CATKTGLAEKETQYF

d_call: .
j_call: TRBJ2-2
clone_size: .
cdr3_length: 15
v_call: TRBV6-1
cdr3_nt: TGTGCCACCGCATCAGCGGGACACTATACCGGGGAGCTGTTTTTT
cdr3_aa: CATASAGHYTGELFF

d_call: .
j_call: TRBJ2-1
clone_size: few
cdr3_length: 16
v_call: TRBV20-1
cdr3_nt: TGCAGTGCTAGGGAACCAGGGGACTTGGGTTACAATGAGCAGTTCTTC
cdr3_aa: CSAREPGDLGYNEQFF

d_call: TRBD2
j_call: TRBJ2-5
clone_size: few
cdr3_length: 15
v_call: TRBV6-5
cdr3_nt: TGTGCCAGCAGTTACTCCAGGACTAGCAGCGAGACCCAGTACTTC
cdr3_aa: CASSYSRTSSETQYF

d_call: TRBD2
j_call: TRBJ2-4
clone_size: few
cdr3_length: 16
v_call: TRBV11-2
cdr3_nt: TGTGCCAGCAGACACCCGGGGAGGGGTTCCAAAAACATTCAGTACTTC
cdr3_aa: CASRHPGRGSKNIQYF

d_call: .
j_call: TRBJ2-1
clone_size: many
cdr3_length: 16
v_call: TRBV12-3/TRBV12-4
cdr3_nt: TGTGCCAGCAGTTTGCGTGCAGGGATCACCTACAATGAGCAGTTCTTC
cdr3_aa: CASSLRAGITYNEQFF

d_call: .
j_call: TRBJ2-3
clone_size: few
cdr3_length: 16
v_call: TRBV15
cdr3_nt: TGTGCCACCAGCAGAGGCGGGCCCATAAGCACAGATACGCAGTATTTT
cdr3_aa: CATSRGGPISTDTQYF

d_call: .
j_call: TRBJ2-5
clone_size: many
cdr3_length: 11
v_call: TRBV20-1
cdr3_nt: TGCAGTGCTCCCGGTGGTGGGACCCAGTACTTC
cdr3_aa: CSAPGGGTQYF

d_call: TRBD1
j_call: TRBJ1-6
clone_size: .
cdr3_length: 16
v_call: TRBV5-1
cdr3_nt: TGCGCCAGCTCACTTGGGGACAGAACCTATAATTCACCCCTCCACTTT
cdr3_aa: CASSLGDRTYNSPLHF

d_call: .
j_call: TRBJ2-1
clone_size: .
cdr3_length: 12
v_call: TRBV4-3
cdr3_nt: TGCGCCAGCAGCCAAGGCGGCTATGAGCAGTTCTTC
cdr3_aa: CASSQGGYEQFF

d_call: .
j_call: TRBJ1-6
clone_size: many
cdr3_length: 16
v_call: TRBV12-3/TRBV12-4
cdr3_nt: TGTGCCAGCAGGGGACGCCGGGCCCAGAATAATTCACCCCTCCACTTT
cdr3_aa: CASRGRRAQNNSPLHF

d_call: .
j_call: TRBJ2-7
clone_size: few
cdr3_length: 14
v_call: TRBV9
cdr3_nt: TGTGCCAGCAGCGTGGGTCGGGAAGGAAACGAGCAGTACTTC
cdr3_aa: CASSVGREGNEQYF

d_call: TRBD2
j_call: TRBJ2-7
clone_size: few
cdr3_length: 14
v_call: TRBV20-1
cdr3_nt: TGCAGTGCTAGACCGGGACTAGGAGCCTACGAGCAGTACTTC
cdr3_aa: CSARPGLGAYEQYF

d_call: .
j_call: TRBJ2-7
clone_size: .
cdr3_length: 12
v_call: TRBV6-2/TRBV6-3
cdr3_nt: TGTGCCAGCAGCAGAGACAGCAACGAGCAGTACTTC
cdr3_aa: CASSRDSNEQYF

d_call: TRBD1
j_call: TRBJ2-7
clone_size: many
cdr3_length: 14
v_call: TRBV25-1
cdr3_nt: TGTGCCAGCAGTGAAGGGGACAGGGTTTACGAGCAGTACTTC
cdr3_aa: CASSEGDRVYEQYF

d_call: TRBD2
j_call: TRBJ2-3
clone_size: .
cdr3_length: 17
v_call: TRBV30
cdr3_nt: TGTGCCTGGAGTGCTGTTGCGACTAGCGGGGAGACAGATACGCAGTATTTT
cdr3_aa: CAWSAVATSGETDTQYF

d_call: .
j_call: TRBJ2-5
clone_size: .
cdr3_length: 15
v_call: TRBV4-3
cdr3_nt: TGCGCCAGCAGTATCGGGACCCCGGGTCAAGAGACCCAGTACTTC
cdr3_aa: CASSIGTPGQETQYF

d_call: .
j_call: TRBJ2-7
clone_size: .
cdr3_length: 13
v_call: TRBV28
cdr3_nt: TGTGCCAGCAGTTTCCAGGTCCCCTACGAGCAGTACTTC
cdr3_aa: CASSFQVPYEQYF

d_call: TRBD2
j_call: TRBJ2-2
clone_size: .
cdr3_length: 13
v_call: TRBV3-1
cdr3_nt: TGTGCCAGCAGCCTAGGGACTATCGGGGAGCTGTTTTTT
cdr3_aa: CASSLGTIGELFF

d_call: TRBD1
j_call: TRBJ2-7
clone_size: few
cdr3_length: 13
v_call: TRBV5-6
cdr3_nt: TGTGCCAGCAGCTTACAGGGGGCCATCGAGCAGTACTTC
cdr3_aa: CASSLQGAIEQYF

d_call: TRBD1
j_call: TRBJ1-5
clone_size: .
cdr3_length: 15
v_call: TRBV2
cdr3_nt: TGTGCCAGCAGCGGCCGGGACAGGGGGCTTCAGCCCCAGCATTTT
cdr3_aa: CASSGRDRGLQPQHF

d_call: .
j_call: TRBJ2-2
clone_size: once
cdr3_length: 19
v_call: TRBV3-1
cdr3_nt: TGTGCCAGCAGCCAAGATTGGAACAGTCTCATTACGAACACCGGGGAGCTGTTTTTT
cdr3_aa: CASSQDWNSLITNTGELFF

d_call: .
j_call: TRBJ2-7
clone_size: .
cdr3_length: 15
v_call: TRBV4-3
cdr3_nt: TGCGCCAGCAGCCAAGATTCTTTAGGACGCTACGAGCAGTACTTC
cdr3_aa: CASSQDSLGRYEQYF

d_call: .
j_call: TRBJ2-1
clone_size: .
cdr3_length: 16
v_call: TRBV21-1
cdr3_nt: TGTGCCAGCAGCAAAGGGAGGGTCAAAGGCTACAATGAGCAGTTCTTC
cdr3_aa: CASSKGRVKGYNEQFF

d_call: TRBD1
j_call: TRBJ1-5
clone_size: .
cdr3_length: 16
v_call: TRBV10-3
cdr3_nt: TGTGCCATCAGTGACTCTAGAGGGGCAGGGGGCCAGCCCCAGCATTTT
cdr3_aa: CAISDSRGAGGQPQHF

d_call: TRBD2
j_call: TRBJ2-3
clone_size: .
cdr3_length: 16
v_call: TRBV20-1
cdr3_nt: TGCAGTGCCAAAAGATCAGGACTAGAGGTCACAGATACGCAGTATTTT
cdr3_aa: CSAKRSGLEVTDTQYF

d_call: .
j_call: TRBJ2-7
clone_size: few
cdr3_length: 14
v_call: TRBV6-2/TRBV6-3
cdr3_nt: TGTGCCAGCAGGGCCGGGACGGTCTCCTACGAGCAGTACTTC
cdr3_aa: CASRAGTVSYEQYF

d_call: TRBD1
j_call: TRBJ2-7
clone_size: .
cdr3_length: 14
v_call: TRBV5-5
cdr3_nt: TGTGCCAGCAGCTTGGATCACAGGGGGTACGAGCAGTACTTC
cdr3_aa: CASSLDHRGYEQYF

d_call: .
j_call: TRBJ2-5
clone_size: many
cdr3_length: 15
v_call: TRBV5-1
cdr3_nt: TGCGCCAGCAGCTTGCAACCGGCTCAACAAGAGACCCAGTACTTC
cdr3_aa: CASSLQPAQQETQYF

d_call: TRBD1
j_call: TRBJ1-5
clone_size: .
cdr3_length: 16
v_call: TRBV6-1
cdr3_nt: TGTGCCAGCAGCCGGGACAGAACAGATAGCAATCAGCCCCAGCATTTT
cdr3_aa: CASSRDRTDSNQPQHF

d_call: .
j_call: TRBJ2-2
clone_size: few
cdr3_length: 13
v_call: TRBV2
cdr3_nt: TGTGCGAACCGGGTGTCCAACACCGGGGAGCTGTTTTTT
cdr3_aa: CANRVSNTGELFF

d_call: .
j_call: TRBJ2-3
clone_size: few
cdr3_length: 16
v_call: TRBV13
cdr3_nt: TGTGCCAGCAGCATCCGGGCCCAGCCGTACACAGATACGCAGTATTTT
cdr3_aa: CASSIRAQPYTDTQYF

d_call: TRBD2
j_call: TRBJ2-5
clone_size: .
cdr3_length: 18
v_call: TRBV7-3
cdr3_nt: TGTGCCAGCAGCCCCCACGGGGTAGGAGCGGGAGCTCAAGAGACCCAGTACTTC
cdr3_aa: CASSPHGVGAGAQETQYF

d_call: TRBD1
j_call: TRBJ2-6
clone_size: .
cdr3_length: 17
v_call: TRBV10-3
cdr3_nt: TGTGCCATCAGTCCGGGACAGTCCAGCTCTGGGGCCAACGTCCTGACTTTC
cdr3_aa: CAISPGQSSSGANVLTF

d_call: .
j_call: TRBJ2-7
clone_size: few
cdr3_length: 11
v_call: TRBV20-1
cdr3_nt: TGCAGTGCTAGGGATGCATACGAGCAGTACTTC
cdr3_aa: CSARDAYEQYF

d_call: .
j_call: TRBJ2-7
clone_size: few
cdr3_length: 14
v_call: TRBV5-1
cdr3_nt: TGCGCCAGCAGCTTGGGGAGGTCCACCTACGAGCAGTACTTC
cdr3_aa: CASSLGRSTYEQYF

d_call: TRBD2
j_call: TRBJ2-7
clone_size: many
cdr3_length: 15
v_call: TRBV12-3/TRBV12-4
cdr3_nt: TGTGCCAGCAGTTTAAGGCTAGCGGGTCTCTACGAGCAGTACTTC
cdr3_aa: CASSLRLAGLYEQYF

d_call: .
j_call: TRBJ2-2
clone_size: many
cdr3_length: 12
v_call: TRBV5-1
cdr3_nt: TGCGCCAGCAGCGGGGATACCGGGGAGCTGTTTTTT
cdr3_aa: CASSGDTGELFF

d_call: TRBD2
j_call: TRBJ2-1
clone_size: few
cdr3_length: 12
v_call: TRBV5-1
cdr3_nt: TGCGCCAGCAGCCAGGGACTAGGGGAGCAGTTCTTC
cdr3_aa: CASSQGLGEQFF

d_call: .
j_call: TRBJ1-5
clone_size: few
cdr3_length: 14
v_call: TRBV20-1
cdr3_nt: TGCAGTGCTAGGGGGACATTCGGGACCCAGCCCCAGCATTTT
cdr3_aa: CSARGTFGTQPQHF

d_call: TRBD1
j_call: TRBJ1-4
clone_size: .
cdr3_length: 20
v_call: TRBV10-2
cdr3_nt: TGCGCCAGCAGTGACCTCCGGATTCGACAGGGGGCCGCAACTAATGAAAAACTGTTTTTT
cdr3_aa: CASSDLRIRQGAATNEKLFF

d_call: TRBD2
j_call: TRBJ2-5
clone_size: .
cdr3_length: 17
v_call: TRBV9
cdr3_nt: TGTGCCAGCAGCTCGAGCTCCTGGGCGGGAGAGGGGGAGACCCAGTACTTC
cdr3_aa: CASSSSSWAGEGETQYF

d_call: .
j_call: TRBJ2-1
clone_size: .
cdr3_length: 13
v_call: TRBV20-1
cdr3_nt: TGCAGTGCTAATAACCCCAGGGTTTCTGAGCAGTTCTTC
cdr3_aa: CSANNPRVSEQFF

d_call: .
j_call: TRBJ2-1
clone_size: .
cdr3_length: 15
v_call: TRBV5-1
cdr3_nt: TGCGCCAGCAGCCCGGGTGAGGGGTCCTACAATGAGCAGTTCTTC
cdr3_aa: CASSPGEGSYNEQFF

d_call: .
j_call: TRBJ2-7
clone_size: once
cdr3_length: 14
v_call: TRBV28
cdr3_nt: TGTGCCAGCAGTTTCTACCGGGGCCCTTACGAGCAGTACTTC
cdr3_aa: CASSFYRGPYEQYF

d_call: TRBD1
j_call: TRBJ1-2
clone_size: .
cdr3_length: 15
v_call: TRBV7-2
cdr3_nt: TGTGCCAGCAGCACCAGGACAGGGGGGAAAGATGGCTACACCTTC
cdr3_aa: CASSTRTGGKDGYTF

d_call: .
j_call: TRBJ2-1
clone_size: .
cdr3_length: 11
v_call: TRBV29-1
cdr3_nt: TGCAGCGGCCTTTCCTACAATGAGCAGCTCTTC
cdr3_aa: CSGLSYNEQLF

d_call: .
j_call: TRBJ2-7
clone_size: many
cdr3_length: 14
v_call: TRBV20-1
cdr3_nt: TGCAGTGCTAGTCGTAGTAGCTTTTCCTACGAGCAGTACTTC
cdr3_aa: CSASRSSFSYEQYF

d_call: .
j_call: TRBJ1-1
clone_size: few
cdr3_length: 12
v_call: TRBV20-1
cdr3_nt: TGCAGTGCTAGATCGTTGGGCACTGAAGCTTTCTTT
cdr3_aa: CSARSLGTEAFF

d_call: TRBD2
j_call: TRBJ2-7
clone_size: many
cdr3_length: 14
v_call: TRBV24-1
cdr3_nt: TGTGCCACCAGTGAGAGCGGGAGCTCCTACGAGCAGTACTTC
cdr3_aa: CATSESGSSYEQYF

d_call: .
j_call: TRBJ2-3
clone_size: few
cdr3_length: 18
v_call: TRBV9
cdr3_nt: TGTGCCAGCAGCGTAGGTTCGGGCGGGGCACCTAGCACAGATACGCAGTATTTT
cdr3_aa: CASSVGSGGAPSTDTQYF

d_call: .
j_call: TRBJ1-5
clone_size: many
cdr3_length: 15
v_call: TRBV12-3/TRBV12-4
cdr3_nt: TGCGCCAGCAGCTTGGCAGGCTATAGCAATCAGCCCCAGCATTTT
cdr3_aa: CASSLAGYSNQPQHF